This T cell receptor (beta chain) was recovered during a study of regulatory T cells in long-lasting Graves disease. This clonotype has a count of ten or more. The CDR3 loop spans 15 amino acids. The ends were cut back, 6 bases at V and 5 bases at J, with 16 bases in the middle. The V gene's germline CDR1 is MNHNS and CDR2 SASEGT. Time point of the sample: newly diagnosed GD, antithyroid drugs for less than 3 months. PBMC RNA was the source of the TCR library. HTBI primers from iRepertoire and Arm-PCR of CDR3 regions yielded the TCR beta libraries. Authors' methods: Spanning all samples, the identified segments comprised about 62 TRBV and around 13 TRBJ. Using its own MiXCR run on the multiplex PCR reads, TCRdb lists one record per CDR3 protein. These V and J calls rely on TCRdb rather than the paper's analysis. The data hold 620,000 or so distinct CDR3 sequences, with approximately 15% observed a single time.

These data were also filed under a second study, of T cells in Graves' hyperthyroidism and ophthalmopathy.

This specimen was peripheral blood mononuclear cells (PBMCs), taken at new diagnosis, from a patient treated with antithyroid drugs. This clonotype originated in a woman in her twenties or thirties with Graves disease. The chain carries TRBV6-1 and TRBJ1-4, with TRBD1 as a possible D gene (6 bases). The CDR3 sequence is CASSPQGRHNEKLFF. CDR3 DNA: TGTGCCAGCAGCCCACAGGGACGCCACAATGAAAAACTGTTTTTT.